A selection of T cell receptor beta chains follows, all from one sample in a study of blood T cell repertoires in COVID-19. Profiling relied on immunoSEQ multiplex PCR, and the TCRdb table lists in-frame clones only, not all of them. The sample contains about 430,000 clones, roughly 90% of which appear only once. The specimen was peripheral blood. These receptors all stem from a man aged 18 to 29 with COVID-19, enrolled during active disease. CDR3s include the opening cysteine and the closing phenylalanine or tryptophan. The D gene is left open where the match is weak. Clone size is stated in some rows and not others, as once, few, many or a class when expanded.

V,D,J,size,DNA,CDR3
TRBV6-5,TRBD2,TRBJ2-1,NA,TGTGCCAGCAGTCTAGCGGGGGGGCGGTACAATGAGCAGTTCTTC,CASSLAGGRYNEQFF
TRBV7-9,NA,TRBJ2-7,NA,TGTGCCAGCAGCTTAGGTGACACAGCCTACGAGCAGTACTTC,CASSLGDTAYEQYF
TRBV11-2,NA,TRBJ2-2,NA,TGTGCCAGCAGCTTAGACCGGGGGGCCGGCGGGGAGCTGTTTTTT,CASSLDRGAGGELFF
TRBV13,TRBD2,TRBJ2-1,NA,TGTGCCAGCAGCTCCCCTCTAGCGGGAGTGAGAGGTGAGCAGTTCTTC,CASSSPLAGVRGEQFF
TRBV11-2,NA,TRBJ1-1,NA,TGTGCCAGCGCTTCCCACCTAAACACTGAAGCTTTCTTT,CASASHLNTEAFF
TRBV2,NA,TRBJ1-5,NA,TGTGCCAGCAGTGAGCTGCAGGGGAATCAGCCCCAGCATTTT,CASSELQGNQPQHF
TRBV28,TRBD1,TRBJ1-5,NA,TGTGCCAGCAGCTTCGGACAGGGCTCCAATCAGCCCCAGCATTTT,CASSFGQGSNQPQHF
TRBV6-6,NA,TRBJ2-7,few,TGTGCCAGCAGTCAAACAGGGCCCGACTACGAGCAGTACTTC,CASSQTGPDYEQYF
TRBV18,TRBD2,TRBJ2-5,NA,TGTGCCAGCTCACTCGCGACTAGCGGGGGGGCCGGAGAGACCCAGTACTTC,CASSLATSGGAGETQYF
TRBV11-3,TRBD2,TRBJ2-1,NA,TGTGCCAGCAGCTTAGAGCGAAGGTCTAGCGGGAGCTCCTACAATGAGCAGTTCTTC,CASSLERRSSGSSYNEQFF
TRBV24-1,NA,TRBJ2-5,NA,TGTGCCACCAGTGATTTCGGGGGAGGAGAGACCCAGTACTTC,CATSDFGGGETQYF
TRBV7-8,NA,TRBJ1-1,NA,TGTGCCAGCAGCCGTATTTCGAACACTGAAGCTTTCTTT,CASSRISNTEAFF
TRBV7-9,TRBD2,TRBJ2-2,NA,TGTGCCAGCAGCGCTCTGACTAGCGGCACCGGGGAGCTGTTTTTT,CASSALTSGTGELFF
TRBV5-1,TRBD2,TRBJ2-3,NA,TGCGCCAGCAGCTTAGGACTAGCGGACACAGATACGCAGTATTTT,CASSLGLADTDTQYF